Below are 27 T cell receptor beta chains sequenced from a single sample in a study of beta chain features in type 1 diabetes. Reverse transcription of all isolated RNA meant that expressed TCRB transcripts were sequenced. The repertoire was sequenced with immunoSEQ multiplex PCR; TCRdb's copy has only in-frame clones and lacks some. This repertoire shows hundreds of thousands of clones, roughly 14% found once; its top ten account for roughly 0.033%. The sample taken for sequencing was naive CD4+ T cells from blood. The receptors stem from a man aged 25-40 years in good health.

This clone has more than one count but fewer than ten. The gene calls are TRBV13 and TRBJ1-1, with D hard to call. Germline V gives CDR1 PRHDT, CDR2 FYEKMQ (reference sequence). This CDR3 contains 13 residues. Trimming took 0 bases from V and 3 from J, leaving 5 bases between them. Here the CDR3 reads CASSLGPDTEAFF. DNA for the CDR3: TGTGCCAGCAGCTTAGGTCCCGACACTGAAGCTTTCTTT.

The chain uses TRBV9 and TRBJ1-5, with D hard to call. The CDR3 is 15 residues long. Germline V lookup: CDR1 SGDLS, CDR2 YYNGEE. The V end lost 4 bases, the J end lost 0 bases, and 11 bases lay between the germline ends. The CDR3: CASSRALGSNQPQHF. The CDR3 DNA sequence: TGTGCCAGCAGCAGGGCTTTGGGTAGCAATCAGCCCCAGCATTTT. The full variable domain, completed using reference TRBV9 and TRBJ1-5, is DSGVTQTPKHLITATGQRVTLRCSPRSGDLSVYWYQQSLDQGLQFLIQYYNGEERAKGNILERFSAQQFPDLHSELNLSSLELGDSALYFCASSRALGSNQPQHFGDGTRLSIL.

This clone was seen a few times. The J gene is TRBJ2-1, the V gene TRBV7-2; TRBD2 aligns across 7 bases. Looked up from germline, CDR1 is SGHTA and CDR2 is FQGNSA. Trimming cost V 0 bases and J 5 bases; bases outside gene matches: 4. This CDR3 has 15 amino acids. The DNA for the CDR3 is TGTGCCAGCAGCTTAGCCGGACTAGGTAACAATGAGCAGTTCTTC. Its protein is CASSLAGLGNNEQFF.

This clone was detected only a few times. The chain has TRBV7-9 and TRBJ1-2, with D uncertain. The CDR3 runs to 15 residues. The germline gives CDR1 SEHNR, CDR2 FQNEAQ (reference sequence). Trimming stripped 1 base from V and 5 bases from J, with 14 bases between. CDR3: CASSLGPGWSYGYTF. The CDR3 coding sequence is TGTGCCAGCAGCTTAGGTCCCGGCTGGTCGTATGGCTACACCTTC.

This clone has just a few counts. The V call is TRBV5-1, the J call TRBJ2-5; TRBD2 might be the D (6 bases). The germline V gene encodes CDR1 SGHRS and CDR2 YFSETQ. This CDR3 has 15 residues. Trimming shortened V by 6 bases and J by 3 bases, and 18 bases separated the two germline ends. CDR3 sequence: CASTIFGGLKETQYF. Here the CDR3 DNA reads TGCGCCAGCACTATCTTCGGGGGTCTAAAAGAGACCCAGTACTTC.

This chain joins TRBV11-3 and TRBJ1-1; weak D call: TRBD1 (5 bases). Germline assignment: CDR1 SGHNT and CDR2 YENEEA. The CDR3 totals 13 residues. V was cut by 8 bases and J by 0 bases, with 10 bases left in between. This CDR3 reads CASQRQMNTEAFF. The CDR3, as DNA: TGTGCCAGCCAAAGACAGATGAACACTGAAGCTTTCTTT.

This chain links TRBV5-1 with TRBJ2-1; D may correspond to TRBD1 or TRBD2 (5 bases each). The CDR3 has 16 residues. The germline V gene has CDR1 SGHRS and CDR2 YFSETQ. Trimming stripped 5 bases from V and 2 bases from J, with 17 bases between. CDR3 loop: CASRETWDGTYNEQFF. The CDR3 DNA sequence: TGCGCCAGCAGAGAGACGTGGGACGGAACCTACAATGAGCAGTTCTTC.

The chain uses TRBV9 and TRBJ2-2, with 9 bases aligning to TRBD1. Germline lookup yields CDR1 SGDLS and CDR2 YYNGEE. J was trimmed by 2 bases and V by 2 bases; bases with no gene match: 4. The CDR3 extends over 16 amino acids. The DNA for the CDR3 is TGTGCCAGCAGCGTTAGGACAGGGGTTAACACCGGGGAGCTGTTTTTT. Its translation is CASSVRTGVNTGELFF. Using reference TRBV9 and TRBJ2-2 for the parts outside the CDR3, the full variable domain is DSGVTQTPKHLITATGQRVTLRCSPRSGDLSVYWYQQSLDQGLQFLIQYYNGEERAKGNILERFSAQQFPDLHSELNLSSLELGDSALYFCASSVRTGVNTGELFFGEGSRLTVL.

The chain links TRBV6-6 to TRBJ1-2; TRBD1 is a possible D gene (6 bases). V was shortened by 5 bases and J by 1 base, with 11 bases between the two germline ends. Germline CDR1 and CDR2: MNHNY and SVGAGI (reference sequence). The CDR3 totals 14 residues. The CDR3, as DNA: TGTGCCAGCAGTACGACAGGAGATAACTATGGCTACACCTTC. It specifies CASSTTGDNYGYTF.

V and J are TRBV10-3 and TRBJ2-7, with TRBD2 matching over 7 bases. Unmatched junction bases numbered 7, after V lost 4 bases and J lost 4 bases. The length of the CDR3 is 14 residues. CDR1 is ENHRY and CDR2 is SYGVKD in the germline V gene. CDR3 DNA: TGTGCCATCAGTGCCCAGCGGGGCCAATACGAGCAGTACGTC. Translated, it gives CAISAQRGQYEQYV.

The chain links TRBV11-2 to TRBJ1-4; unclear D gene. The V gene's germline CDR1 is SGHAT and CDR2 FQNNGV. Trimming stripped 1 base from V and 4 bases from J, with 7 bases between. CDR3 size: 14 residues. CDR3 in DNA: TGTGCCAGCAGCTTAGGAAGCGGTAATGAAAAACTGTTTTTT. Residues: CASSLGSGNEKLFF.

The chain uses TRBV7-9 and TRBJ2-7; D call uncertain. CDR1 is SEHNR, CDR2 FQNEAQ, per germline (reference sequence). This CDR3 contains 13 residues. V dropped 1 base and J dropped 3 bases, with 7 bases sitting between them. This CDR3 is CASSLGQYYEQYV. The CDR3 DNA reads as TGTGCCAGCAGCTTAGGACAATACTACGAGCAGTACGTC.

This clone was seen only a few times. Here the CDR3 reads CASSWEGASTDTQYF. As DNA, the CDR3 is TGTGCCAGCAGCTGGGAAGGGGCTAGCACAGATACGCAGTATTTT. The genes are TRBV5-4 and TRBJ2-3, with D maybe TRBD1 (5 bases). The germline V and J ends were trimmed by 3 bases and 0 bases, with 11 bases remaining between them. This CDR3 has 15 residues. The germline CDR1 and CDR2 sequences are SGHNT and YYREEE (reference sequence).

This clone was recorded a few times. The sample contains more than one DNA sequence encoding this CDR3. The chain joins TRBV5-1 to TRBJ1-3; D not certain. Germline lookup yields CDR1 SGHRS and CDR2 YFSETQ. V lost 0 bases and J 0 bases, leaving 4 bases between the germline ends. The CDR3 has 14 residues. CDR3 loop: CASSLGSSGNTIYF. The CDR3 region has the DNA TGCGCCAGCAGCTTGGGATCCTCTGGAAACACCATATATTTT.

The chain has TRBV25-1 and TRBJ1-1; D not certain. Trimming pared 2 bases from V and 2 bases from J, leaving 9 bases between. Germline assignment: CDR1 MGHDK and CDR2 SYGVNS. This CDR3 contains 14 residues. The chain's CDR3 is CASSELTANTEAFF. The CDR3 coding sequence is TGTGCCAGCAGTGAACTAACAGCTAACACTGAAGCTTTCTTT.

The V gene is TRBV5-1, the J gene TRBJ2-1, with D uncertain. With 1 base removed from V and 10 bases from J, the gap between germline ends came to 6 bases. Germline V lookup: CDR1 SGHRS, CDR2 YFSETQ. This CDR3 has 11 residues. In nucleotides, the CDR3 is TGCGCCAGCAGCTTGACCAGGGAGCAGTTCTTC. Translating gives CASSLTREQFF.

The chain links TRBV10-3 to TRBJ2-2; D not certain. The ends were cut back, 3 bases at V and 5 bases at J, with 10 bases in the middle. This CDR3 spans 14 amino acids. In germline, CDR1 is ENHRY, CDR2 SYGVKD. CDR3 loop: CAISDSGGTGELFF. The CDR3 DNA is TGTGCCATCAGTGACTCGGGTGGTACCGGGGAGCTGTTTTTT.

The chain has TRBV30 and TRBJ1-1; possibly TRBD1 for D (5 bases). The germline V gene encodes CDR1 GTSNPN and CDR2 SVGIG (reference sequence). This CDR3 region has 13 residues. The V gene lost 3 bases and the J gene lost 5 bases, with 13 bases spanning the gap. The CDR3 region is CAWSRQRGTEAFF. The CDR3 DNA follows: TGTGCCTGGAGCCGACAGCGAGGGACTGAAGCTTTCTTT.

This clone has just a few counts. The chain is built from TRBV4-1 and TRBJ1-2, with TRBD1 matching over 8 bases. This CDR3 spans 15 amino acids. Germline V lookup: CDR1 MGHRA, CDR2 YSYEKL. V gave up 3 bases and J gave up 7 bases; unmatched junction bases: 10. The CDR3 bases are TGCGCCAGCAGCCATAGGACAGGACAGGGCCGTGGCTACACCTTC. Translation: CASSHRTGQGRGYTF.

This chain links TRBV9 with TRBJ1-4; D remains ambiguous. CDR3 size: 15 residues. Trimming stripped 0 bases from V and 0 bases from J, with 6 bases between. CDR1 and CDR2 (germline): SGDLS, YYNGEE. CDR3 bases: TGTGCCAGCAGCGTAGTTAGGACAACTAATGAAAAACTGTTTTTT. Its protein is CASSVVRTTNEKLFF. Complete variable domain (other parts from reference TRBV9 and TRBJ1-4): DSGVTQTPKHLITATGQRVTLRCSPRSGDLSVYWYQQSLDQGLQFLIQYYNGEERAKGNILERFSAQQFPDLHSELNLSSLELGDSALYFCASSVVRTTNEKLFFGSGTQLSVL.

The chain links TRBV5-4 to TRBJ1-2; 7 bases map to TRBD1. Unmatched junction bases numbered 4, after V lost 1 base and J lost 1 base. The CDR3 runs 15 residues. Per the germline V gene, CDR1 is SGHNT and CDR2 is YYREEE (reference sequence). CDR3 coding DNA: TGTGCCAGCAGCTTGAGACAGGGCATTAACTATGGCTACACCTTC. Its protein product is CASSLRQGINYGYTF.

The rearrangement uses TRBV7-2 and TRBJ2-1; D is undetermined. This CDR3 spans 16 amino acids. Germline loops: CDR1 SGHTA, CDR2 FQGNSA. Trimming pared 3 bases from V and 0 bases from J, leaving 12 bases between. CDR3 coding DNA: TGTGCCAGCAGCTTGGCCCCGGCGGTCTCCTACAATGAGCAGTTCTTC. Amino acid sequence: CASSLAPAVSYNEQFF.

This rearrangement joins TRBV6-6 to TRBJ2-1; 8 positions agree with TRBD2. This CDR3 has 14 amino acids. Looked up from germline, CDR1 is MNHNY and CDR2 is SVGAGI (reference sequence). V lost 5 bases and J lost 4; bases outside the gene matches: 4. For the CDR3, the DNA is TGTGCCAGCAGTAGCGGGGGTTATTACAATGAGCAGTTCTTC. It is translated as CASSSGGYYNEQFF.

The chain couples TRBV5-6 to TRBJ2-1; TRBD2 agrees at 10 bases. CDR1 and CDR2 (germline): SGHDT, YYEEEE. The CDR3 contains 14 residues. Unmatched junction bases numbered 6, after V lost 6 bases and J lost 6 bases. The CDR3 reads CASTKLAGLNEQFF. The CDR3 bases are TGTGCCAGCACAAAACTAGCGGGACTCAATGAGCAGTTCTTC.

This clone showed up just a few times. The chain carries TRBV9 and TRBJ2-3, with D perhaps matching TRBD2 (6 bases). The CDR3 is 17 residues long. CDR1 SGDLS and CDR2 YYNGEE come from the germline V gene. Trimming pared 4 bases from V and 2 bases from J, leaving 20 bases between. CDR3 residues: CASSPQGAGRLTDTQYF. In DNA, the CDR3 is TGTGCCAGCAGCCCCCAGGGAGCGGGCAGACTCACAGATACGCAGTATTTT.

The rearrangement uses TRBV6-5 and TRBJ2-7; TRBD1 is a possible D gene (5 bases). There are 13 residues in the CDR3. The V gene lost 6 bases and the J gene lost 1 base, with 10 bases spanning the gap. CDR1 and CDR2 (germline): MNHEY, SVGAGI. CDR3 DNA sequence: TGTGCCAGCAGCCATACAGGTTCCTACGAGCAGTACTTC. As protein: CASSHTGSYEQYF.

There are a few counts of this clone. The chain joins TRBV7-2 to TRBJ2-2; tentatively, D is TRBD2 (6 bases). The CDR3 consists of 17 residues. Germline values: CDR1 SGHTA, CDR2 FQGNSA. Trimming pared 7 bases from V and 4 bases from J, leaving 22 bases between. This CDR3 reads CASTGGPAGTSTGELFF. The CDR3 coding sequence is TGTGCCAGCACGGGTGGCCCGGCGGGAACATCCACCGGGGAGCTGTTTTTT. The variable domain in full, completed from reference TRBV7-2 and TRBJ2-2, reads GAGVSQSPSNKVTEKGKDVELRCDPISGHTALYWYRQSLGQGLEFLIYFQGNSAPDKSGLPSDRFSAERTGGSVSTLTIQRTQQEDSAVYLCASTGGPAGTSTGELFFGEGSRLTVL.